A selection of T cell receptor beta chains follows, all from one sample in a study of blood T cells in healthy people across ages. MiXCR, applied by TCRdb to the 5' RACE reads, yields one record per CDR3 protein. The sample lists approximately 800,000 distinct CDR3 sequences; 35% to 40% were seen once. The sample consisted of blood. These receptors were taken from a young man in good health. CDR3s include the opening cysteine and the closing phenylalanine or tryptophan. A D gene is named only where the DNA matches it firmly. Not all rows give a size; the values are once, few, many and, for expanded clones, a class.

j_call: TRBJ1-3; v_call: TRBV2; clone_size: NA; d_call: NA; cdr3_nt: TGTGCCAGCAGTGAAGAGACAGGTGGAAACACCATATATTTT; cdr3_aa: CASSEETGGNTIYF
j_call: TRBJ2-1; v_call: TRBV7-8; clone_size: few; d_call: TRBD2; cdr3_nt: TGTGCCAGCAGCTTAGGGGCGGGGGGGTTAGGGAATGAGCAGTTCTTC; cdr3_aa: CASSLGAGGLGNEQFF
j_call: TRBJ1-2; v_call: TRBV7-2; clone_size: NA; d_call: TRBD1; cdr3_nt: TGTGCCAGCAGCCCGGGAACCAGGGGGACCTATGGCTACACCTTC; cdr3_aa: CASSPGTRGTYGYTF
j_call: TRBJ1-1; v_call: TRBV12-3/TRBV12-4; clone_size: few; d_call: TRBD1; cdr3_nt: TGTGCCAGCAGTTTAAGGGCAGGGGGCTCTGAAGCTTTCTTT; cdr3_aa: CASSLRAGGSEAFF
j_call: TRBJ2-2; v_call: TRBV5-5; clone_size: few; d_call: NA; cdr3_nt: TGTGCCAGCAGCTTGGATGCAGCGAACACCGGGGAGCTGTTTTTT; cdr3_aa: CASSLDAANTGELFF
j_call: TRBJ2-2; v_call: TRBV4-1; clone_size: few; d_call: TRBD2; cdr3_nt: TGCGCCAGCAGCCAAGAGAGACTAGCTGGGGCCGGGGAGCTGTTTTTT; cdr3_aa: CASSQERLAGAGELFF
j_call: TRBJ2-3; v_call: TRBV6-6; clone_size: NA; d_call: TRBD1; cdr3_nt: TGTGCCAGCAAAACACCGGGACAGGGGACAGATACGCAGTATTTT; cdr3_aa: CASKTPGQGTDTQYF
j_call: TRBJ2-3; v_call: TRBV20-1; clone_size: NA; d_call: NA; cdr3_nt: TGCAGTGCCAGTTTGCAATGGGGGGGGCCGACAACAGATACGCAGTATTTT; cdr3_aa: CSASLQWGGPTTDTQYF
j_call: TRBJ1-1; v_call: TRBV20-1; clone_size: NA; d_call: NA; cdr3_nt: TGCAGTGCATTCCACCACGGCGGGAACACTGAAGCTTTCTTT; cdr3_aa: CSAFHHGGNTEAFF
j_call: TRBJ2-1; v_call: TRBV7-9; clone_size: NA; d_call: TRBD1; cdr3_nt: TGTGCCAGCAGTTACGGGACAGGGGATAACAATGGGCAGTTCTTC; cdr3_aa: CASSYGTGDNNGQFF
j_call: TRBJ2-3; v_call: TRBV20-1; clone_size: NA; d_call: NA; cdr3_nt: TGCAGTGCTAAGGACACCGAGGCAGATACGCAGTATTTT; cdr3_aa: CSAKDTEADTQYF
j_call: TRBJ2-6; v_call: TRBV28; clone_size: NA; d_call: NA; cdr3_nt: TGTGCCAGCAGTCAGCGGGACACCGTCCTGACTTTC; cdr3_aa: CASSQRDTVLTF
j_call: TRBJ1-2; v_call: TRBV25-1; clone_size: many; d_call: TRBD1; cdr3_nt: TGTGCCAGCAACAGACAGGGGTCGGGCTACACCTTC; cdr3_aa: CASNRQGSGYTF
j_call: TRBJ1-2; v_call: TRBV27; clone_size: few; d_call: TRBD1; cdr3_nt: TGTGCCAGCAGTTTATCGGGACAGGGTCCTGGCTACACCTTC; cdr3_aa: CASSLSGQGPGYTF
j_call: TRBJ2-3; v_call: TRBV6-5; clone_size: few; d_call: NA; cdr3_nt: TGTGCCAGCAGTGACTCGAGGGGGGATACGCAGTATTTT; cdr3_aa: CASSDSRGDTQYF
j_call: TRBJ1-5; v_call: TRBV3-1; clone_size: few; d_call: NA; cdr3_nt: TGTGCCAGCAGCCACGATCTTAGCAATCAGCCCCAGCATTTT; cdr3_aa: CASSHDLSNQPQHF
j_call: TRBJ1-1; v_call: TRBV20-1; clone_size: NA; d_call: NA; cdr3_nt: TGCAGTGCTAATGTTGGGGGGACCACTGAAGCTTTCTTT; cdr3_aa: CSANVGGTTEAFF
j_call: TRBJ2-1; v_call: TRBV6-1; clone_size: many; d_call: NA; cdr3_nt: TGTGCCAGCAGTGAAGCGTCCTGGGACAATGAGCAGTTCTTC; cdr3_aa: CASSEASWDNEQFF
j_call: TRBJ2-3; v_call: TRBV13; clone_size: NA; d_call: NA; cdr3_nt: TGTGCCAGCAACAAGGGGACTACAGATACGCAGTATTTT; cdr3_aa: CASNKGTTDTQYF
j_call: TRBJ2-3; v_call: TRBV6-5; clone_size: many; d_call: NA; cdr3_nt: TGTGCCAGCAGACGGTCTAAGGAAGCGACAGATACGCAGTATTTT; cdr3_aa: CASRRSKEATDTQYF
j_call: TRBJ2-1; v_call: TRBV5-1; clone_size: NA; d_call: TRBD1; cdr3_nt: TGCGCCAGCAGCTTGCTCGGGACAGGGCCCTACAATGAGCAGTTCTTC; cdr3_aa: CASSLLGTGPYNEQFF
j_call: TRBJ1-1; v_call: TRBV9; clone_size: few; d_call: TRBD1; cdr3_nt: TGTGCCAGCAGCGTCCAGGGACAGACGAACACTGAAGCTTTCTTT; cdr3_aa: CASSVQGQTNTEAFF
j_call: TRBJ1-1; v_call: TRBV27; clone_size: NA; d_call: TRBD1; cdr3_nt: TGTGCCAGCAGTCCCAGGACAGGGGGCGGTGAAGCTTTCTTT; cdr3_aa: CASSPRTGGGEAFF